This T cell receptor (beta chain) comes out of a study of blood T cell repertoires in COVID-19. V lost 4 bases and J lost 2; bases outside the gene matches: 6. This CDR3 is 15 amino acids long. Germline values: CDR1 LNHDA, CDR2 SQIVND (reference sequence). Sequenced by immunoSEQ multiplex PCR; TCRdb stores in-frame clones only, minus some. The sample lists about 140,000 clones; less than 80% were seen once. The TCR was taken from a man aged 55 to 70 with acute or convalescent COVID-19. Sample: peripheral blood. V usage is TRBV19 and J usage is TRBJ2-7; 9 bases line up with TRBD2. This chain's CDR3 is CASSKIAGATYEQYF. CDR3 nucleotide sequence: TGTGCCAGTAGTAAAATAGCGGGAGCTACCTACGAGCAGTACTTC.